This record covers a single T cell receptor (beta chain). What it binds is not known. Just one base apart from a much larger clone, this may be a read error. The data were obtained in a study of blood T cells in healthy people across ages. Notes on the study in general: Age advanced and TCR beta diversity per million T cells fell, roughly linearly.

Alongside a J-beta primer mix, a sample-barcoded 5' primer served in a second PCR lasting about 7 to 12 cycles. Every cDNA molecule carried a tag from a template-switch adaptor bearing 12 random nucleotides. TCRdb independently ran MiXCR on the 5' RACE reads; one entry per CDR3 protein. The sample contains 850,000 to 950,000 distinct CDR3 sequences, more than 25% of which appear only once. This CDR3 has 15 residues. The germline V gene encodes CDR1 SGHRS and CDR2 YFSETQ. Trimming took 4 bases from V and 6 from J; bases not matched to a gene: 6. The V gene is TRBV5-1, the J gene TRBJ2-1; the match to TRBD1 covers 11 bases. This clonotype originated in a woman of 80 years or more in good health. The material sequenced was blood. CDR3 residues: CASSQGTGGCNEQFF. CDR3 bases: TGCGCCAGCAGCCAAGGGACAGGGGGTTGCAATGAGCAGTTCTTC.